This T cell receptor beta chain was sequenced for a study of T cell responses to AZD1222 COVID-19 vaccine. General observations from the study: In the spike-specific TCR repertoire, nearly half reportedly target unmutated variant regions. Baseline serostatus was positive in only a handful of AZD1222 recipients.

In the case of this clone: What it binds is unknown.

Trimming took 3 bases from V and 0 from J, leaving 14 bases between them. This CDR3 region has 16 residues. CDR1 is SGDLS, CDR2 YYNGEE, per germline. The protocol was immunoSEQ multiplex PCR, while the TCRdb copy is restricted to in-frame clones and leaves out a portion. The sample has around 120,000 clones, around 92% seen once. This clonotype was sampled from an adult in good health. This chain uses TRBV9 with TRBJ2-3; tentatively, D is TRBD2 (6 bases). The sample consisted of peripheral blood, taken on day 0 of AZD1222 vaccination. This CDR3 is CASSAKARGSTDTQYF. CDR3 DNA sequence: TGTGCCAGCAGCGCCAAAGCCCGGGGGAGCACAGATACGCAGTATTTT.